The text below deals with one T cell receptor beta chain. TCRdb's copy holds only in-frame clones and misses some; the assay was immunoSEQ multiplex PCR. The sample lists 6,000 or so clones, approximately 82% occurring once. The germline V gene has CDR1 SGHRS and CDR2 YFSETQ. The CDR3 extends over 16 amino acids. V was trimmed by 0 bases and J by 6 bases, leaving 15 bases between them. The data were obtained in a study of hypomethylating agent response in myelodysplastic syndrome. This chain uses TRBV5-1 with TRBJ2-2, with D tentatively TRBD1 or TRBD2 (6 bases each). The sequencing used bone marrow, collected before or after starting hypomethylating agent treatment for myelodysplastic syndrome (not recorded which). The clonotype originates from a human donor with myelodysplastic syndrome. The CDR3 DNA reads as TGCGCCAGCAGCTTGGCTGAGGGGGGCTTCGCCGGGGAGCTGTTTTTT. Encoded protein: CASSLAEGGFAGELFF.